One sample yielded the 18 T cell receptor beta chains listed below, sequenced in a study of blood T cell repertoires in COVID-19. Profiled with immunoSEQ multiplex PCR; TCRdb holds only in-frame clones, not every one. The table has just over 300,000 clones, about 88% seen once; the top ten hold around a tenth. Input material: PBMCs or T cells enriched from blood (not recorded which). The receptors were sampled from a woman between 35 and 50 years old who had recovered from COVID-19.

The chain employs TRBV18 and TRBJ2-1; TRBD2 agrees at 13 bases. V lost 3 bases to trimming and J lost 7 bases; unmatched junction nucleotides: 6. Looked up from germline, CDR1 is KGHSH and CDR2 is LQKENI. The CDR3 extends over 16 amino acids. DNA of the CDR3: TGTGCCAGCTCACCGCGGACTAGCGGGAGTACGAATGAGCAGTTCTTC. Translating it yields CASSPRTSGSTNEQFF.

The V gene is TRBV5-1, the J gene TRBJ2-5; 10 bases agree with TRBD2. The CDR3 length is 14 residues. CDR1 is SGHRS, CDR2 YFSETQ, per germline. V shed 6 bases and J 4 bases; nucleotides not matched to a gene: 6. The CDR3 nucleotides read TGCGCCAGCACTCAGCGGGGGGGCGGAGAGACCCAGTACTTC. Protein sequence: CASTQRGGGETQYF.

The rearrangement joins TRBV4-3 to TRBJ2-1; 9 bases fit TRBD2. The CDR3 sequence is 17 residues long. CDR1 is LGHNA, CDR2 YSLEER, per germline. Unmatched junction bases numbered 7, after V lost 4 bases and J lost 0 bases. The CDR3 DNA is TGCGCCAGCAGCCCCCGACTAGCGGATCTCTCCTACAATGAGCAGTTCTTC. Its translation is CASSPRLADLSYNEQFF.

The chain recombines TRBV7-2 with TRBJ2-3, with 9 bases fitting TRBD1. The CDR3 spans 15 residues. J gave up 2 bases and V 6 bases, and 6 bases lay outside the gene matches. The germline CDR1 and CDR2 sequences are SGHTA and FQGNSA. The CDR3 coding sequence is TGTGCCAGCAGTTCGGACAGGGGTTTCACAGATACGCAGTATTTT. Protein: CASSSDRGFTDTQYF. Supplemented by reference TRBV7-2 and TRBJ2-3, the full variable domain reads GAGVSQSPSNKVTEKGKDVELRCDPISGHTALYWYRQSLGQGLEFLIYFQGNSAPDKSGLPSDRFSAERTGGSVSTLTIQRTQQEDSAVYLCASSSDRGFTDTQYFGPGTRLTVL.

The chain links TRBV6-5 to TRBJ2-7; D is unresolved. The CDR3 has 14 amino acids. CDR1 is MNHEY, CDR2 SVGAGI, per germline. The V gene lost 7 bases and the J gene lost 0 bases, with 13 bases spanning the gap. The CDR3 is CASKGPGPSYEQYF. The CDR3 DNA reads as TGTGCCAGCAAAGGCCCGGGTCCCTCCTACGAGCAGTACTTC.

The rearrangement uses TRBV2 and TRBJ1-5; 7 bases are shared with TRBD1. The germline V gene has CDR1 SNHLY and CDR2 FYNNEI. Germline trimming cut 4 bases from V and 7 bases from J; bases unmatched to any gene: 7. The CDR3 is 14 residues long. The chain's CDR3 is CASSVGQLKQPQHF. The CDR3 DNA follows: TGTGCCAGCAGTGTGGGACAGCTCAAGCAGCCCCAGCATTTT.

For the CDR3, the DNA is TGTGCCAGCAGCCCTCGACTAGCGGGGGGCACAGATACGCAGTATTTT. Translated, it gives CASSPRLAGGTDTQYF. This chain links TRBV7-3 with TRBJ2-3, with 12 bases that match TRBD2. CDR3 length: 16 amino acids. Germline loops: CDR1 SGHTA, CDR2 FQGTGA. V shed 5 bases, J shed 1 base, and the junction held 4 bases outside the gene matches. Together with reference TRBV7-3 and TRBJ2-3, the CDR3 gives the full variable domain: GAGVSQTPSNKVTEKGKYVELRCDPISGHTALYWYRQSLGQGPEFLIYFQGTGAADDSGLPNDRFFAVRPEGSVSTLKIQRTERGDSAVYLCASSPRLAGGTDTQYFGPGTRLTVL.

The J gene is TRBJ1-1, the V gene TRBV13, with a tentative D call TRBD1 (5 bases). The germline V gene has CDR1 PRHDT and CDR2 FYEKMQ (reference sequence). The CDR3 totals 15 residues. The V and J ends lost 3 bases and 0 bases respectively, with 11 bases between them. The CDR3: CASSFGGGVNTEAFF. The CDR3 coding sequence is TGTGCCAGCAGCTTTGGGGGAGGGGTGAACACTGAAGCTTTCTTT. Full variable domain (rest looked up from reference TRBV13 and TRBJ1-1): AAGVIQSPRHLIKEKRETATLKCYPIPRHDTVYWYQQGPGQDPQFLISFYEKMQSDKGSIPDRFSAQQFSDYHSELNMSSLELGDSALYFCASSFGGGVNTEAFFGQGTRLTVV.

V is TRBV19 and J is TRBJ2-1; D might be TRBD2 (5 bases). Trimming took 5 bases from V and 0 from J, leaving 14 bases between them. The CDR3 sequence is 16 residues long. The V gene's germline CDR1 is LNHDA and CDR2 SQIVND (reference sequence). CDR3 in amino acids: CASSFQRASSYNEQFF. The DNA of the CDR3 is TGTGCCAGTAGTTTCCAGAGGGCGAGCTCCTACAATGAGCAGTTCTTC. Complete variable domain (other parts from reference TRBV19 and TRBJ2-1): DGGITQSPKYLFRKEGQNVTLSCEQNLNHDAMYWYRQDPGQGLRLIYYSQIVNDFQKGDIAEGYSVSREKKESFPLTVTSAQKNPTAFYLCASSFQRASSYNEQFFGPGTRLTVL.

This chain joins TRBV2 and TRBJ2-2, with 13 bases fitting TRBD2. The germline V gene encodes CDR1 SNHLY and CDR2 FYNNEI. Trimming took 5 bases from V and 5 from J; bases not matched to a gene: 11. This CDR3 contains 18 residues. CDR3 loop: CASSTLLAGGPETGELFF. The CDR3 coding sequence is TGTGCCAGCAGTACCTTACTAGCGGGAGGGCCGGAGACCGGGGAGCTGTTTTTT.

J is TRBJ2-4 and V is TRBV6-2 or TRBV6-3; 10 positions match TRBD1. Germline assignment: CDR1 MNHEY and CDR2 SVGEGT. The CDR3 is 16 amino acids. J was trimmed by 7 bases and V by 6 bases; bases with no gene match: 12. CDR3 in amino acids: CASSPSGQGIGNIQYF. In DNA form, the CDR3 reads TGTGCCAGCAGCCCATCGGGACAGGGGATCGGTAACATTCAGTACTTC.

This clone occurred once. The gene calls are TRBV3-1 (or the pseudogene TRBV3-2) and TRBJ2-7, with 7 nucleotides matching TRBD1. The CDR3 spans 14 residues. J was trimmed by 0 bases and V by 6 bases; bases with no gene match: 5. Germline CDR1 LGHDT, CDR2 YNNKEL (reference sequence). The CDR3 loop is CASSTGVNSYEQYF. The CDR3 nucleotides are TGTGCCAGCAGTACAGGGGTTAACTCCTACGAGCAGTACTTC.

This chain joins TRBV5-1 and TRBJ2-1; TRBD2 agrees at 7 bases. The germline gives CDR1 SGHRS, CDR2 YFSETQ. Unmatched junction bases numbered 7, after V lost 0 bases and J lost 7 bases. The CDR3 covers 15 residues. Written as DNA, the CDR3 is TGCGCCAGCAGCTTGGCCTTGACGGGGGGAAATGAGCAGTTCTTC. Translation: CASSLALTGGNEQFF. Together with reference TRBV5-1 and TRBJ2-1, the CDR3 gives the full variable domain: KAGVTQTPRYLIKTRGQQVTLSCSPISGHRSVSWYQQTPGQGLQFLFEYFSETQRNKGNFPGRFSGRQFSNSRSEMNVSTLELGDSALYLCASSLALTGGNEQFFGPGTRLTVL.

The chain employs TRBV21-1 and TRBJ2-2; the DNA was not compared with TRBD1, the D call given in the table. TRBV21-1 is recorded as a pseudogene. The CDR3 extends over 19 amino acids. In DNA, the CDR3 is TGTGCCAGCAGCAAAGGAGGGGACAGGGGCCTCCCGAACACCGGGGAGCTGTTTTTT. Translating it yields CASSKGGDRGLPNTGELFF.

This clone was seen a single time. The J gene is TRBJ2-7, the V gene TRBV7-2; D possibly corresponds to TRBD2 (6 bases). The CDR3 has 15 residues. The germline V and J ends were trimmed by 5 bases and 2 bases, with 16 bases remaining between them. Germline V CDR1 and CDR2: SGHTA, FQGNSA. The CDR3 coding sequence is TGTGCCAGCAGCCGTCGACTAGTGGGGGCCTACGAGCAGTACTTC. Translating it yields CASSRRLVGAYEQYF.

The chain couples TRBV28 to TRBJ1-4; D ambiguous. The CDR3 spans 14 residues. V shed 6 bases and J shed 7 bases, with 15 bases lying between them. Germline CDR1 reads MDHEN; CDR2 reads SYDVKM. The CDR3 sequence: CASSSTGRSEKLFF. DNA of the CDR3: TGTGCCAGCAGCTCTACCGGGAGAAGTGAAAAACTGTTTTTT.

The chain employs TRBV3-1 (or the pseudogene TRBV3-2) and TRBJ2-3; the match to TRBD2 covers 10 bases. The junction had 22 bases not matched to a gene; V was cut back by 4 bases and J by 6 bases. Germline lookup yields CDR1 LGHDT and CDR2 YNNKEL (reference sequence). The CDR3 consists of 20 residues. The CDR3 sequence is CASSRRLSGGSRGEMDTQYF. As DNA, the CDR3 is TGTGCCAGCAGCCGGAGGCTTAGCGGGGGGTCCAGAGGGGAAATGGATACGCAGTATTTT.

This clone was observed a handful of times. Other DNA sequences in the same sample also yield this CDR3. The chain recombines TRBV11-2 with TRBJ2-3, with TRBD1 matching 7 bases. From germline, CDR1 is SGHAT and CDR2 FQNNGV. Trimming at V came to 3 bases and at J to 4 bases, leaving 1 base not matched to a gene. The CDR3 covers 13 residues. DNA of the CDR3: TGTGCCAGCAGCTTGCAGGGGGCAGATACGCAGTATTTT. Translating gives CASSLQGADTQYF.